These 21 T cell receptor beta chains came from one sample sequenced in a study of Ad26.COV2.S vaccination and SARS-CoV-2 variants. The repertoire was sequenced with immunoSEQ multiplex PCR; TCRdb's copy has only in-frame clones and lacks some. The sample includes about 140,000 clones, approximately 90% seen only once; the top ten take 5%. The sample here was peripheral blood, taken after recovery from COVID-19. The source of these receptors is a human donor who had recovered from COVID-19.

This chain uses TRBV20-1 with TRBJ2-1; D assignment may be TRBD1 or TRBD2 (6 bases each). V lost 3 bases, J lost 0 bases, and 15 bases lay in between. The CDR3 has 16 amino acids. The germline gives CDR1 DFQATT, CDR2 SNEGSKA (reference sequence). The CDR3 region is CSASSLGGTSYNEQFF. The CDR3 DNA is TGCAGTGCTAGTTCACTAGGGGGGACCTCCTACAATGAGCAGTTCTTC.

The chain has TRBV3-1 (or the pseudogene TRBV3-2) and TRBJ2-5, with TRBD2 identical over 7 bases. CDR3 size: 13 residues. The germline V gene has CDR1 LGHDT and CDR2 YNNKEL (reference sequence). J gave up 7 bases and V 1 base, and 3 bases lay outside the gene matches. CDR3 coding DNA: TGTGCCAGCAGCCAAGTTTCGGGGGGGACCCAGTACTTC. Its protein is CASSQVSGGTQYF.

This clone was observed a few times. V is TRBV4-1 and J is TRBJ1-2; TRBD1 matches at 10 bases. Germline-derived CDR1 and CDR2 are MGHRA and YSYEKL. This CDR3 comprises 14 residues. V gave up 5 bases and J gave up 5 bases; unmatched junction bases: 5. In DNA, the CDR3 is TGCGCCAGCAGCGGGACAGGGGTGGAGTATGGCTACACCTTC. Its protein product is CASSGTGVEYGYTF.

The chain is built from TRBV19 and TRBJ2-7, with 8 nucleotides matching TRBD2. J lost 6 bases, V lost 5 bases, and 9 bases had no gene match. Germline V gives CDR1 LNHDA, CDR2 SQIVND (reference sequence). The CDR3 has 14 amino acids. CDR3 in DNA: TGTGCCAGTAGTGTGTCGGGGGGGCCCTTCGAGCAGTACTTC. Amino acids: CASSVSGGPFEQYF.

This chain connects TRBV7-9 to TRBJ2-5; 7 nucleotides match TRBD2. Looked up from germline, CDR1 is SEHNR and CDR2 is FQNEAQ (reference sequence). The CDR3 runs to 14 residues. V was pared by 5 bases and J by 5 bases, with 8 bases of the junction left unmatched. DNA of the CDR3: TGTGCCAGCAGCGCCCGGACTAGTGGCGAGACCCAGTACTTC. Translating gives CASSARTSGETQYF.

The gene calls are TRBV30 and TRBJ2-5; D not certain. The CDR3 totals 11 residues. CDR1 and CDR2 from the germline V gene are GTSNPN and SVGIG (reference sequence). Trimming shortened V by 3 bases and J by 4 bases, and 6 bases separated the two germline ends. In DNA form, the CDR3 reads TGTGCCTGGAGGGCCGGAGAGACCCAGTACTTC. As protein: CAWRAGETQYF.

This sequence joins TRBV9 and TRBJ1-6, with D perhaps TRBD1 (6 bases). Germline V CDR1 and CDR2: SGDLS, YYNGEE. The CDR3 extends over 15 amino acids. Deletions cut 3 bases from V and 6 bases from J, with 13 bases between. CDR3 sequence reads: CASSGSGGSNSPLHF. CDR3 nucleotides: TGTGCCAGCAGCGGATCGGGGGGCTCTAATTCACCCCTCCACTTT.

This clone has more than one count but fewer than ten. V is TRBV4-1 and J is TRBJ2-1, with D perhaps matching TRBD1 (6 bases). Trimming took 0 bases from V and 5 from J, leaving 14 bases between them. This CDR3 contains 16 residues. Germline V lookup: CDR1 MGHRA, CDR2 YSYEKL. DNA for the CDR3: TGCGCCAGCAGCCAAGATAGGAGCGGACAGAACAATGAGCAGTTCTTC. This encodes CASSQDRSGQNNEQFF.

The genes are TRBV11-2 and TRBJ1-2; 8 bases fit TRBD1. This CDR3 has 14 amino acids. With V trimmed by 5 bases and J by 4 bases, 6 bases remained unmatched. CDR1 and CDR2 (germline): SGHAT, FQNNGV. The CDR3 DNA sequence: TGTGCCAGCAGCCCGCAGGGGGCGTCCTATGGCTACACCTTC. Amino acids: CASSPQGASYGYTF. Looking up the rest from reference TRBV11-2 and TRBJ1-2 gives the full variable domain: EAGVAQSPRYKIIEKRQSVAFWCNPISGHATLYWYQQILGQGPKLLIQFQNNGVVDDSQLPKDRFSAERLKGVDSTLKIQPAKLEDSAVYLCASSPQGASYGYTFGSGTRLTVV.

The chain joins TRBV13 to TRBJ1-2; 9 nucleotides match TRBD1. V gave up 5 bases and J gave up 7 bases; unmatched junction bases: 14. The CDR3 has 16 residues. The germline CDR1 and CDR2 sequences are PRHDT and FYEKMQ (reference sequence). DNA for the CDR3: TGTGCCAGCAGCCTGGAAGCGGGACAGGGTCGTGCTGGCTACACCTTC. It yields the protein CASSLEAGQGRAGYTF.

This chain links TRBV11-3 with TRBJ2-5, with D perhaps TRBD1 or TRBD2 (5 bases each). The CDR3 runs to 14 residues. Germline V gene lookup returns CDR1 SGHNT and CDR2 YENEEA. V was cut by 5 bases and J by 4 bases, with 14 bases left in between. CDR3 residues: CASSPSVGGETQYF. DNA for the CDR3: TGTGCCAGCAGCCCCAGTGTTGGGGGAGAGACCCAGTACTTC.

The rearrangement uses TRBV11-2 and TRBJ2-7; D call uncertain. The length of the CDR3 is 14 residues. Between the trimmed V and J ends, which lost 4 bases and 7 bases, there was a span of 17 bases. CDR1 is SGHAT and CDR2 is FQNNGV in the germline V gene. CDR3 DNA sequence: TGTGCCAGCAGCTCCCAAGGCCGATGGGGTGAGCAGTACTTC. Residues: CASSSQGRWGEQYF.

This clone was detected a few times. V and J are TRBV12-5 and TRBJ2-1; the D is unclear. The germline CDR1 and CDR2 sequences are LGHNT and FRNRAP. This CDR3 spans 11 amino acids. V lost 4 bases and J 9 bases, leaving 7 bases between the germline ends. The CDR3 spells CASGYLGEQFF. The CDR3 DNA follows: TGTGCTAGTGGTTACCTGGGTGAGCAGTTCTTC. Drawing the rest from reference TRBV12-5 and TRBJ2-1, the complete variable domain is DARVTQTPRHKVTEMGQEVTMRCQPILGHNTVFWYRQTMMQGLELLAYFRNRAPLDDSGMPKDRFSAEMPDATLATLKIQPSEPRDSAVYFCASGYLGEQFFGPGTRLTVL.

V gene TRBV5-4 combines with J gene TRBJ2-3; D is uncertain. Germline values: CDR1 SGHNT, CDR2 YYREEE (reference sequence). V was cut by 2 bases and J by 0 bases, with 16 bases left in between. This CDR3 has 17 residues. CDR3 DNA: TGTGCCAGCAGCTTTTCCAAGCGAGTCCTTAGCACAGATACGCAGTATTTT. Its protein product is CASSFSKRVLSTDTQYF.

This chain connects TRBV11-2 to TRBJ1-1; no reliable D call. The V end was cut by 4 bases, the J end by 1 base, with 10 bases between. Germline V gene data show CDR1 as SGHAT and CDR2 as FQNNGV. The CDR3 loop spans 14 amino acids. The DNA of the CDR3 is TGTGCCAGCAGCTCATTCTTTGCGAACACTGAAGCTTTCTTT. This sequence encodes CASSSFFANTEAFF.

This clone was seen a handful of times. The V gene is TRBV7-2, the J gene TRBJ2-7; D possibly matches TRBD1 or TRBD2 (5 bases each). The germline V and J ends were trimmed by 1 base and 6 bases, with 22 bases remaining between them. The V gene's germline CDR1 is SGHTA and CDR2 FQGNSA. The CDR3 totals 17 residues. The CDR3 sequence is CASSLVGVGALSFEQYF. CDR3 in DNA: TGTGCCAGCAGCTTAGTGGGAGTAGGGGCGCTCTCTTTCGAGCAGTACTTC.

CDR3 protein: CASSPRSRKGNSPLHF. The CDR3 DNA reads as TGTGCCAGCAGCCCCCGGTCCCGCAAAGGCAATTCACCCCTCCACTTT. The chain links TRBV9 to TRBJ1-6; D is unclear. The CDR3 length is 16 residues. Germline CDR1 is SGDLS and CDR2 is YYNGEE. Between the trimmed V and J ends, which lost 4 bases and 7 bases, there was a span of 18 bases.

The chain uses TRBV28 and TRBJ1-4, with D unclear. The CDR3 has 14 residues. V was clipped by 6 bases and J by 0 bases, with 8 bases between them. Per germline, CDR1 MDHEN and CDR2 SYDVKM. CDR3 DNA sequence: TGTGCCAGCAGCACGTCTGCAACTAATGAAAAACTGTTTTTT. Protein: CASSTSATNEKLFF.

This clone has just a few counts. The V call is TRBV24-1, the J call TRBJ1-2; D is possibly TRBD1 (6 bases). In germline, CDR1 is KGHDR, CDR2 SFDVKD. The V and J ends lost 4 bases and 4 bases respectively, with 12 bases between them. The CDR3 has 14 amino acids. CDR3 in amino acids: CATSDSTGIYGYTF. The CDR3 coding sequence is TGTGCCACCAGTGACTCCACAGGGATCTATGGCTACACCTTC.

A note on this clone: Other nucleotide sequences in the sample specify the same CDR3. The rearrangement joins TRBV3-1 (or the pseudogene TRBV3-2) to TRBJ1-1; D is unresolved. V lost 4 bases, J lost 2 bases, and 2 bases lay in between. Germline lookup yields CDR1 LGHDT and CDR2 YNNKEL (reference sequence). The CDR3 totals 11 residues. CDR3 nucleotide sequence: TGTGCCAGCAGCCGCAACACTGAAGCTTTCTTT. This encodes CASSRNTEAFF.

The table lists this clone with a few counts. The chain uses TRBV6-6 and TRBJ2-7; D call uncertain. CDR1 is MNHNY and CDR2 is SVGAGI in the germline V gene (reference sequence). Trimming removed 0 bases from V and 3 bases from J, with 3 bases in between. The CDR3 loop spans 12 amino acids. This CDR3 reads CASSYSSYEQYF. The CDR3 bases are TGTGCCAGCAGTTACTCGAGCTACGAGCAGTACTTC.